The rows below give T cell receptor beta chains drawn from one sample of a study of T cell responses to AZD1222 COVID-19 vaccine. The data were produced by immunoSEQ multiplex PCR, yet TCRdb's version contains in-frame clones alone and is incomplete. The sample yields approximately 150,000 clones, 85% to 90% seen once. The source material was peripheral blood, sampled on day 0 of AZD1222 vaccination. The receptors derive from an adult in good health. CDR3s include the opening cysteine and the closing phenylalanine or tryptophan. Not all rows give a size; the values are once, few, many and, for expanded clones, a class.

TRBJ1-2,TRBV30,NA,CAWSHRDMFGYTF
TRBJ1-4,TRBV25-1,NA,CASSVGKATYEKLFF
TRBJ1-1,TRBV30,NA,CAWGQRHTEAFF
TRBJ1-3,TRBV9,NA,CASSVGIGNTIYF
TRBJ1-2,TRBV6-5,NA,CASSSEFAGYTF
TRBJ1-5,TRBV19,NA,CASTVRWDPNQPQHF
TRBJ1-5,TRBV15,NA,CATSVARGNQPQHF
TRBJ2-1,TRBV11-1,NA,CASSLGKGPPNEQFF
TRBJ2-7,TRBV5-1,once,CASSLGGTGDYEQYF
TRBJ1-1,TRBV14,NA,CASSQVAAGFTEAFF
TRBJ1-1,TRBV5-8,once,CASSLAPQLNTEAFF
TRBJ2-3,TRBV10-2,NA,CATRQGSTDTQYF
TRBJ2-3,TRBV12-3/TRBV12-4,NA,CASWGGASTQYF
TRBJ2-7,TRBV6-2/TRBV6-3,NA,CASSYSGPSSYEQYF
TRBJ2-2,TRBV15,once,CATSRDRIGELFF
TRBJ2-3,TRBV7-9,NA,CASGVGATDTQYF
TRBJ1-3,TRBV6-2/TRBV6-3,NA,CASSYTVSGNTIYF
TRBJ1-2,TRBV7-3,NA,CASSPRSGDYGYTF
TRBJ2-6,TRBV6-4,NA,CASSDPGGAGANVLTF
TRBJ2-3,TRBV2,NA,CASSEKRESTDTQYF
TRBJ2-2,TRBV27,NA,CASSSKGAGVDTGELFF
TRBJ1-6,TRBV4-2,NA,CASSQDKGSPLHF
TRBJ1-2,TRBV6-5,NA,CASSQTVNYGYTF
TRBJ1-4,TRBV2,NA,CASSGQTTNEKLFF
TRBJ1-3,TRBV27,NA,CARWGGTGNTIYF
TRBJ1-2,TRBV20-1,once,CSASTAGWYGYTF
TRBJ1-6,TRBV6-5,NA,CASSYGRFLNSPLHF
TRBJ1-2,TRBV5-1,once,CASSPPGTAIANYGYTF
TRBJ2-5,TRBV7-8,NA,CASSRQETQYF
TRBJ2-2,TRBV7-2,NA,CASSSGTQRVGGELFF
TRBJ1-2,TRBV30,NA,CACYRAPAGYTF
TRBJ2-4,TRBV28,NA,CASGLGGAKNIQYF
TRBJ1-3,TRBV6-5,NA,CAVLLAGAGNTIYF
TRBJ1-1,TRBV5-1,NA,CASSVQGANTEAFF
TRBJ2-2,TRBV7-2,NA,CASSTRSGSRGTGELFF
TRBJ1-2,TRBV9,NA,CASSVGSPGQVYGYTF
TRBJ2-4,TRBV30,NA,CAWSALAAVTKNIQYF
TRBJ1-6,TRBV3-1/TRBV3-2,NA,CASSQDSGSPLHF
TRBJ2-7,TRBV6-5,NA,CASSSQGASSYEQYF
TRBJ2-1,TRBV9,NA,CASSKEAALSSYNEQFF
TRBJ1-5,TRBV2,NA,CASRGTGLDQPQHF
TRBJ2-3,TRBV19,NA,CASSIDTDTQYF
TRBJ1-2,TRBV14,NA,CASSQVGGWPYGYTF
TRBJ1-2,TRBV28,NA,CASSLSADYGYTF
TRBJ2-5,TRBV7-8,NA,CASSWDSQETQYF
TRBJ2-1,TRBV6-5,NA,CASSSSSWEQFF
TRBJ1-3,TRBV7-9,NA,CASSLVGSSGNTIYF
TRBJ2-3,TRBV29-1,NA,CSVFGGLAGADTQYF
TRBJ1-5,TRBV5-1,NA,CASSLVTGGQPQHF
TRBJ2-1,TRBV11-1,NA,CASSLGDFSYNEQFF